Sequencing of this T cell receptor (beta chain) was carried out in a study of shared T cell receptors in the human thymus. Libraries were prepared by immunoSEQ multiplex PCR; TCRdb keeps only in-frame clonotypes and omits some of them. The sample yields some 660,000 clones, around 87% seen once. Germline V gene data show CDR1 as MDHEN and CDR2 as SYDVKM. The V end lost 5 bases, the J end lost 6 bases, and 14 bases lay between the germline ends. There are 14 residues in the CDR3. The same specimen was also included in a second study, on human thymus T cells. From that study: Thymic material originated from resections removed in the course of corrective heart surgery. Among unrelated individuals, related research reported thymic repertoires that overlapped highly.

Sequencing was carried out using thymocytes. The gene calls are TRBV28 and TRBJ1-5, with unresolved D. The sequence came from a boy under two years old with a congenital heart defect. The CDR3 coding sequence is TGTGCCAGCAGTCGGTTGCGATTACCTCAGCCCCAGCATTTT. The encoded protein is CASSRLRLPQPQHF.